This T cell receptor beta chain came from a study of breast tumors, draining lymph nodes, adjacent tissues. Study-wide findings and caveats: Compared with basal-like, luminal-like tumors shared significantly more repertoire with nontumor tissue. Compared with lymph nodes, tumors were less diverse; compared with nontumor tissue, more. Data only fit, rather than demonstrated, lymph node origin of most tumor T cells. Findings are consistent with lymph node origin and intratumoral expansion of most tumor T cells.

TCRdb analysed the multiplex PCR reads with MiXCR anew, one entry per CDR3 protein. This table holds 45,000 or so distinct CDR3 sequences, roughly 23% found once. V shed 0 bases and J shed 9 bases, with 15 bases lying between them. Germline loops: CDR1 DFQATT, CDR2 SNEGSKA (reference sequence). The CDR3 consists of 15 residues. A note on this clonotype: Its antigen is as yet unknown.

Sequencing was done on a sample of breast tumor tissue. The clonotype was recovered from a female donor with breast cancer. Some clones in this sample may be carry-over from other donors' samples. The rearrangement joins TRBV20-1 to TRBJ1-6, with D uncertain. The CDR3 reads CSARDEANRGSPLHF. In nucleotides, the CDR3 is TGCAGTGCTAGAGACGAGGCGAATCGGGGTTCACCCCTCCACTTT.